Listed below are T cell receptor beta chains from one sample, sequenced in a study of T cell responses to AZD1222 COVID-19 vaccine. The table came from immunoSEQ multiplex PCR; TCRdb's copy has only in-frame clones and leaves some out. The sample lists fewer than 150,000 clones, 84% seen once, with over 4% in the top ten. This specimen consisted of peripheral blood, obtained on day 0 of AZD1222 vaccination. Receptor source: an adult in good health. The CDR3 runs from the conserved cysteine through the conserved F or W. The order of the fields is J gene, V gene, CDR3 protein.

TRBJ1-2,TRBV3-1/TRBV3-2,CASSPRQGANYGYTF
TRBJ2-7,TRBV29-1,CSGMTGNEQYF
TRBJ1-5,TRBV4-1,CASSQARQGHQPQHF
TRBJ2-7,TRBV24-1,CATSGHSYEQYF
TRBJ1-2,TRBV29-1,CSGDGPGNGGYTF
TRBJ2-3,TRBV3-1/TRBV3-2,CASSQVAGGVDTQYF
TRBJ1-1,TRBV28,CASSSPPGRGNTEAFF
TRBJ1-1,TRBV11-2,CASSLGTANTEAFF
TRBJ1-2,TRBV30,CAWSRDRVRGYTF
TRBJ2-7,TRBV13,CASRSTGTGSREQYF
TRBJ1-1,TRBV9,CASSVGPDGYEAFF
TRBJ1-2,TRBV14,CASSARDGWYYGYTF
TRBJ1-4,TRBV19,CASSIGGATNEKLFF
TRBJ2-7,TRBV7-2,CASSSAGTGAPYEQYF
TRBJ2-7,TRBV4-1,CASSQVGQGTYEQYF
TRBJ2-1,TRBV14,CASSQVWDEQFF
TRBJ1-2,TRBV2,CASSEQGIGGYTF
TRBJ2-7,TRBV7-2,CASSPLAVPYYEQYF
TRBJ2-7,TRBV30,CAWREGSYSYEQYF
TRBJ1-4,TRBV6-1,CASSEAATTNEKLFF
TRBJ2-5,TRBV5-1,CASTGGQGKGSGTQYF
TRBJ1-4,TRBV6-5,CASAMGSRNEKLFF
TRBJ1-2,TRBV9,CASSAHKGEAGYTF
TRBJ2-1,TRBV11-2,CASSSRLAGGYNEQFF
TRBJ2-7,TRBV27,CASSSFDRGQYF
TRBJ2-5,TRBV15,CATSRSGSTQYF
TRBJ2-2,TRBV3-1/TRBV3-2,CASSPYTGELFF
TRBJ2-6,TRBV5-4,CASSLGGQGPFSGANVLTF
TRBJ1-2,TRBV30,CAWSVKGQTFLRGYTF
TRBJ1-5,TRBV20-1,CSASPLDGSNQPQHF
TRBJ1-4,TRBV6-1,CASSEGRQGKLFF
TRBJ2-5,TRBV19,CASSIDFSGVETQYF
TRBJ2-5,TRBV5-6,CASSLKRLAGGETQYF
TRBJ1-4,TRBV19,CASSSGGLNEKLFF
TRBJ1-2,TRBV28,CASRESRGQVSYGYTF
TRBJ1-2,TRBV6-5,CASSRSRGYGYTF
TRBJ1-6,TRBV5-1,CASSPSDSSYNSPLHF
TRBJ1-2,TRBV11-2,CASSLSRTTRYGYTF
TRBJ1-2,TRBV7-9,CASSLLLRDSVAPNYGYTF
TRBJ1-5,TRBV28,CASSGAGSRQPQHF
TRBJ2-7,TRBV7-8,CASSLAQGIGEQYF
TRBJ1-5,TRBV3-1/TRBV3-2,CASSLGQGYQPQHF
TRBJ2-1,TRBV19,CASSNEGFSRNEQFF
TRBJ2-2,TRBV5-1,CASSLDPGTLTGELFF
TRBJ1-5,TRBV2,CASSGQKSINQPQHF
TRBJ1-6,TRBV19,CASSQTGGGSPLHF
TRBJ1-6,TRBV6-5,CASSRGVDYNSPLHF
TRBJ2-6,TRBV9,CASSVGYSGANVLTF
TRBJ1-5,TRBV19,CASSIIAVAGGRNQPQHF